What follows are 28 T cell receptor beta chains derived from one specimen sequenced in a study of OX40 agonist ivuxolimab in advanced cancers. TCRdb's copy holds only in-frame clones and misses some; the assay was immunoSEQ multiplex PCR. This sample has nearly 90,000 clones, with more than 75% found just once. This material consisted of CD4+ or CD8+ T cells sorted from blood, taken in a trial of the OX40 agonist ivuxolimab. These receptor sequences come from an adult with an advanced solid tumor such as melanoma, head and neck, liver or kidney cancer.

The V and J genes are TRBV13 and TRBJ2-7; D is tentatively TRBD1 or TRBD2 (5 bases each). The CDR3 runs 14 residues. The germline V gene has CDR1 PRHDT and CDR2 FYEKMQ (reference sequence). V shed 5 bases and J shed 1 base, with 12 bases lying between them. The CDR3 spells CASSRTRTSYEQYF. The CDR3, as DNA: TGTGCCAGCAGCCGGACAAGGACTTCCTACGAGCAGTACTTC.

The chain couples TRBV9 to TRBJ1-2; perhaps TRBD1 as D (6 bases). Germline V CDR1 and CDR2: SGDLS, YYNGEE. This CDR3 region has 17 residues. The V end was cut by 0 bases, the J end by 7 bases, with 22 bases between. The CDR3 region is CASSVDGRTGGLGGYTF. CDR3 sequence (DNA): TGTGCCAGCAGCGTAGACGGGCGCACCGGGGGCTTGGGTGGCTACACCTTC.

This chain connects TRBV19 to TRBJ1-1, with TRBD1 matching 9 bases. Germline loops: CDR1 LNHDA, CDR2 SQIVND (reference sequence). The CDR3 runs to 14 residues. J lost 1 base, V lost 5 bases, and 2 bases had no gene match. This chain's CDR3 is CASSPGQGNTEAFF. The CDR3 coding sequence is TGTGCCAGTAGTCCGGGACAGGGGAACACTGAAGCTTTCTTT.

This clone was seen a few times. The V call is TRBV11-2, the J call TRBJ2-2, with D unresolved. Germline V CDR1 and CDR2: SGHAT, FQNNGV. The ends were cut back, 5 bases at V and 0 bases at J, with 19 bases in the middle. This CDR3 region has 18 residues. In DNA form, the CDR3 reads TGTGCCAGCAGCCTCCAGAGTCTGGGGTTCGCGAACACCGGGGAGCTGTTTTTT. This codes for CASSLQSLGFANTGELFF.

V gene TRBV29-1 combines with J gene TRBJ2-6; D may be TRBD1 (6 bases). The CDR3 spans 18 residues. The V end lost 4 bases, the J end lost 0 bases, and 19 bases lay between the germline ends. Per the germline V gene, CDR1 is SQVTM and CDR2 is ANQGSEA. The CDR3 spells CSVVGTRSMASGANVLTF. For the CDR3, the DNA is TGCAGCGTTGTGGGGACACGGTCGATGGCCTCTGGGGCCAACGTCCTGACTTTC.

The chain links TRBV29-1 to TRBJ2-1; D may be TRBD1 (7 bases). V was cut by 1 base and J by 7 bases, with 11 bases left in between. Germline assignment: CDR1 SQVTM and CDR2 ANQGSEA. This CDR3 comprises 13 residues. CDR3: CSVEATGRNEQFF. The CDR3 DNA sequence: TGCAGCGTTGAAGCGACAGGGAGGAATGAGCAGTTCTTC.

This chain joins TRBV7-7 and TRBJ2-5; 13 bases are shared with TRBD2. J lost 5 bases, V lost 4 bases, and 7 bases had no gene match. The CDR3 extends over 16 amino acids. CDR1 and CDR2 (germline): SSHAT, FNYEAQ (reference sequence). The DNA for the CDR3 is TGTGCCAGCAGCTATGGACTAGCGGGAGTGGTGGAGACCCAGTACTTC. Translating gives CASSYGLAGVVETQYF. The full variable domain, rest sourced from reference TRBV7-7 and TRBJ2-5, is GAGVSQSPRYKVTKRGQDVTLRCDPISSHATLYWYQQALGQGPEFLTYFNYEAQPDKSGLPSDRFSAERPEGSISTLTIQRTEQRDSAMYRCASSYGLAGVVETQYFGPGTRLLVL.

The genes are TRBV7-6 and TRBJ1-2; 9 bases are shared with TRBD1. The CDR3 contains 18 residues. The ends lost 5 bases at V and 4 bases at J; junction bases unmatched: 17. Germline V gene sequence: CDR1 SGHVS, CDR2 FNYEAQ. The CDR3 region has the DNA TGTGCCAGCAGCAGAACCCAGACCTCCGGGACAGGGACCTATGGCTACACCTTC. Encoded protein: CASSRTQTSGTGTYGYTF.

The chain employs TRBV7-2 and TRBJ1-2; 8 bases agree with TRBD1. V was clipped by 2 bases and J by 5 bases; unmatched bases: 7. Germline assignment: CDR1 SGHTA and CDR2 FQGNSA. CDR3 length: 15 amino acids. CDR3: CASSLKTGDAYGYTF. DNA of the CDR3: TGTGCCAGCAGCTTAAAGACAGGGGATGCGTATGGCTACACCTTC.

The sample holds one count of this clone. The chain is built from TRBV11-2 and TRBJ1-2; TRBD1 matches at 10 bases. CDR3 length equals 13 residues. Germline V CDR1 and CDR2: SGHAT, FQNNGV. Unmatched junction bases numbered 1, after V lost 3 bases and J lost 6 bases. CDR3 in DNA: TGTGCCAGCAGCTTGGACAGGGGGGATGGCTACACCTTC. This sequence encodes CASSLDRGDGYTF.

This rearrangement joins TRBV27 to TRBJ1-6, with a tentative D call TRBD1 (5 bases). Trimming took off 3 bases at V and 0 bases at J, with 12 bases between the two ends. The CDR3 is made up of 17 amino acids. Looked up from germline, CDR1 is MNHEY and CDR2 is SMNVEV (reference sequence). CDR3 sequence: CASSFAYGGSYNSPLHF. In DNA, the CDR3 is TGTGCCAGCAGTTTTGCGTACGGGGGCTCCTATAATTCACCCCTCCACTTT.

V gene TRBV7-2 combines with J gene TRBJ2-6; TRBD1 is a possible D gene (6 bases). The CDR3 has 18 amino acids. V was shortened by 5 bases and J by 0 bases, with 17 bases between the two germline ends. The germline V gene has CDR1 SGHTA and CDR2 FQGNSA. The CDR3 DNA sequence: TGTGCCAGCAGCCGAGGACAGCTTCAATTCTCTGGGGCCAACGTCCTGACTTTC. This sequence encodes CASSRGQLQFSGANVLTF.

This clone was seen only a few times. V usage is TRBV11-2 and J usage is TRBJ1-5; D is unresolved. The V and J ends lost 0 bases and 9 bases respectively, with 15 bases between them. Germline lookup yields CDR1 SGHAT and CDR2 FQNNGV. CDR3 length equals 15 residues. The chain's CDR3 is CASSLEGYAAGPQHF. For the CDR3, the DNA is TGTGCCAGCAGCTTAGAAGGGTATGCCGCGGGGCCCCAGCATTTT.

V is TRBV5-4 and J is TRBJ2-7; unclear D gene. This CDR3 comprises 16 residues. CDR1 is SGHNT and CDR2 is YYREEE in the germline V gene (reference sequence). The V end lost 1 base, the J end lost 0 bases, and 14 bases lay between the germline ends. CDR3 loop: CASSLSPEVSSYEQYF. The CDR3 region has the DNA TGTGCCAGCAGCTTGAGCCCCGAGGTTAGCTCCTACGAGCAGTACTTC.

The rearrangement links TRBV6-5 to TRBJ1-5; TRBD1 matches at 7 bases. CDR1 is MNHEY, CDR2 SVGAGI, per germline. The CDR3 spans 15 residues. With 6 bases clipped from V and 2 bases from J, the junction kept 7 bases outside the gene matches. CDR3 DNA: TGTGCCAGCAGACCAGACAGGGTGGGCAATCAGCCCCAGCATTTT. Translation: CASRPDRVGNQPQHF.

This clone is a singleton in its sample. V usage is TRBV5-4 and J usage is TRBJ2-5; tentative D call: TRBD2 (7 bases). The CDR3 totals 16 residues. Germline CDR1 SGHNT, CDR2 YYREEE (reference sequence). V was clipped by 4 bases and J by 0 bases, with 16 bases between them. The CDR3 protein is CASSRGGGPNQETQYF. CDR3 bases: TGTGCCAGCAGCCGGGGAGGGGGGCCGAACCAAGAGACCCAGTACTTC.

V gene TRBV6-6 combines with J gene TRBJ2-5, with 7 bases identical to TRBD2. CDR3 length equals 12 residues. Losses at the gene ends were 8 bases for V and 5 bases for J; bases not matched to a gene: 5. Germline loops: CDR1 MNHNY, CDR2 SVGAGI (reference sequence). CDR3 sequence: CASSGGGETQYF. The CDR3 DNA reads TGTGCCAGCTCGGGGGGTGGTGAGACCCAGTACTTC.

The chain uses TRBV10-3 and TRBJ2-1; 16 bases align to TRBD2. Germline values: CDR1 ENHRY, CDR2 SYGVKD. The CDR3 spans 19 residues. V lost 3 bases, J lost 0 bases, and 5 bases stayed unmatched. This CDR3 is CAISETGTSGGGSYNEQFF. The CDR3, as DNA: TGTGCCATCAGTGAAACCGGGACTAGCGGGGGGGGCTCCTACAATGAGCAGTTCTTC.

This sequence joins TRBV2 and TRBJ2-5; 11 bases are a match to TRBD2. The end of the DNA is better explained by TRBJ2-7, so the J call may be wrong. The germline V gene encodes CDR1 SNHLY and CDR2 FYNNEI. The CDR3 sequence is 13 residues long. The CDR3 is CASGTSGSYEQYF. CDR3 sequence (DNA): TGTGCCAGCGGGACTAGCGGCTCCTACGAGCAGTACTTC.

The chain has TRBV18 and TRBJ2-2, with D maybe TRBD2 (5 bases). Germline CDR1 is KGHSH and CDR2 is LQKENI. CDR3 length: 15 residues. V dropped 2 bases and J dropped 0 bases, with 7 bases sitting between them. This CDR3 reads CASSPSSPNTGELFF. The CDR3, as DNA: TGTGCCAGCTCACCATCTAGCCCGAACACCGGGGAGCTGTTTTTT.

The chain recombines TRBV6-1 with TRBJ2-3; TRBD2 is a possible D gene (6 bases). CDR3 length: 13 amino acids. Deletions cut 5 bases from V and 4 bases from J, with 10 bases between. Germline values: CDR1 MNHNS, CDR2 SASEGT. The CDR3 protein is CASSQPGADTQYF. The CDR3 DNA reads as TGTGCCAGCAGTCAACCGGGGGCAGATACGCAGTATTTT.

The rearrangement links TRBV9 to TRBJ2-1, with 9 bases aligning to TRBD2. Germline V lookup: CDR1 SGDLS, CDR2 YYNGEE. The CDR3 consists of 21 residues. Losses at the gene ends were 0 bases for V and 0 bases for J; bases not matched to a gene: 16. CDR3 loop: CASSVGPSRGGAPSSYNEQFF. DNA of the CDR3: TGTGCCAGCAGCGTAGGCCCGAGCCGCGGGGGGGCCCCTAGCTCCTACAATGAGCAGTTCTTC.

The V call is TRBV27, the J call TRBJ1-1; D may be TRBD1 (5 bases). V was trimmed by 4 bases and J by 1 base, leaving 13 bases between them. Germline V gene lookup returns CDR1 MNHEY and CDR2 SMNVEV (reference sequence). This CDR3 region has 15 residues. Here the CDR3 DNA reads TGTGCCAGCAGTTCCGCCGGGGGGGGGAACACTGAAGCTTTCTTT. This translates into CASSSAGGGNTEAFF.

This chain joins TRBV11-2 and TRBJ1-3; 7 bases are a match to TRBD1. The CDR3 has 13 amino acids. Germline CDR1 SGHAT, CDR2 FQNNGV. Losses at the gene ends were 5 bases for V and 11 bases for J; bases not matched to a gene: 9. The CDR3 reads CASSPARQGSIYF. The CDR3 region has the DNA TGTGCCAGCAGCCCCGCCCGACAGGGCTCCATATATTTT.

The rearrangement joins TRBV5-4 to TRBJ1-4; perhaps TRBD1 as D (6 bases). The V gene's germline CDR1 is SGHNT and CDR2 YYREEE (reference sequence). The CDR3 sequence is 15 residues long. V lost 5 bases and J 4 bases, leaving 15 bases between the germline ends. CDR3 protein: CASSVRQAHNEKLFF. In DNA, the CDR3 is TGTGCCAGCAGTGTTCGACAGGCCCATAATGAAAAACTGTTTTTT. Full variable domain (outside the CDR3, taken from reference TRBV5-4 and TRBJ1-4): ETGVTQSPTHLIKTRGQQVTLRCSSQSGHNTVSWYQQALGQGPQFIFQYYREEENGRGNFPPRFSGLQFPNYSSELNVNALELDDSALYLCASSVRQAHNEKLFFGSGTQLSVL.

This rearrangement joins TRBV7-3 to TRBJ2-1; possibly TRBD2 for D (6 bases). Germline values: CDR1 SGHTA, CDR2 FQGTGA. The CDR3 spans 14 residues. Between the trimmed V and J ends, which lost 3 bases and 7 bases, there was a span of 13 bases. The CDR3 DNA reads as TGTGCCAGCAGCTTCGGGGGATCTACGAATGAGCAGTTCTTC. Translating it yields CASSFGGSTNEQFF.

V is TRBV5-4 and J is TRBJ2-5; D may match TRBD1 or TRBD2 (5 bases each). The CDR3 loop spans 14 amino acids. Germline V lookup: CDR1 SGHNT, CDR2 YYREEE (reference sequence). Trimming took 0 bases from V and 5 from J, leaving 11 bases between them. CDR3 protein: CASSLDMGTETQYF. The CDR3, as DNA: TGTGCCAGCAGCTTGGATATGGGGACGGAGACCCAGTACTTC. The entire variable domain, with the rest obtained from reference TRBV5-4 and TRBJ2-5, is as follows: ETGVTQSPTHLIKTRGQQVTLRCSSQSGHNTVSWYQQALGQGPQFIFQYYREEENGRGNFPPRFSGLQFPNYSSELNVNALELDDSALYLCASSLDMGTETQYFGPGTRLLVL.

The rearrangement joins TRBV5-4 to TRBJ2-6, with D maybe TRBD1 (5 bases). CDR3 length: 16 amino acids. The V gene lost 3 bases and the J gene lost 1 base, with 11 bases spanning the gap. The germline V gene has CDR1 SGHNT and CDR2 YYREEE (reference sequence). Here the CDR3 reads CASSSGHASGANVLTF. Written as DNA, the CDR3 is TGTGCCAGCAGCTCCGGACACGCATCTGGGGCCAACGTCCTGACTTTC.